This T cell receptor (beta chain) derives from a study of blood T cell repertoires in COVID-19 (dated by TCRdb to about 2020). At the level of the whole study: The collaborator samples originated in the United States, Italy and Spain and spanned the acute and convalescent phases of COVID-19. Samples came from the ongoing ImmuneRACE study (first 160 participants) plus 1,254 subjects from 6 global collaborators. The repertoires were released in a freely available public database meant as a resource for research on the immune response to SARS-CoV-2. Deeply sampled blood TCRbeta repertoires from subjects exposed to, actively infected with, or recovered from COVID-19 were included in the dataset. Where HLA class I and class II types were available, the types were taken from metadata supplied by the sample provider, not from assay-based typing. Nearly every sample came with metadata listing a de-identified subject ID, COVID-19 status, age in years and sex. The prospective study material was composed of cDNA or gDNA derived from T cells, B-cell-depleted T cells, or PBMCs.

The germline V end is reduced by 4 bases and the J end by 2 bases; junction bases left unmatched: 5. The CDR3 contains 15 residues, cysteine and phenylalanine counted. The CDR3 DNA has 45 bases and is translated from base 1. The germline V gene (reference sequence) specifies SGHNT as CDR1 and YYREEE as CDR2. Study-wide findings and limitations: How much clinical and demographic metadata was included differed by source and by participant, and the metadata was provided uncurated.

TCRbeta CDR3 regions were amplified from genomic DNA using the immunoSEQ Assay, a bias-controlled multiplex PCR. The original methods were these. Within the assay, amplification of reference gene primers was used to estimate how many nucleated cells each sample contained. To quantify the absolute abundance of each unique TCRbeta CDR3 rearrangement, sequence reads were collapsed and filtered. For each sample, productive Simpson clonality was calculated as the square root of Simpson's diversity index across productive rearrangements. TCRdb holds this immuneACCESS table with in-frame rearrangements only. Some clones are missing; in checked studies, unresolved V genes explain under half, and the rest has no known cause. V and J calls plus clone size are reproduced from that table; the DNA served to infer D and trimming. Here the sample has roughly 200,000 clones; about 80% occur a single time. Of the sample, approximately 4.8% falls within the top ten clones.

Collaborating institutions collected whole blood in K2EDTA tubes following their own protocols. Collaborator samples were shipped for TCRbeta analysis as frozen whole blood, isolated PBMCs, or DNA extracted from either sample type. Points on this clone: Its antigen is still unknown. Base quality data are lacking; no much larger clone is found one base away.

This clonotype was obtained from a middle-aged man with active or convalescent COVID-19. Recombination connected TRBV5-4 to TRBJ1-4, with 7 junctional bases fitting TRBD1. Material: peripheral blood. The CDR3 is CASSTRQGTNEKLFF. The bases read TGTGCCAGCAGCACCCGACAGGGTACTAATGAAAAACTGTTTTTT.